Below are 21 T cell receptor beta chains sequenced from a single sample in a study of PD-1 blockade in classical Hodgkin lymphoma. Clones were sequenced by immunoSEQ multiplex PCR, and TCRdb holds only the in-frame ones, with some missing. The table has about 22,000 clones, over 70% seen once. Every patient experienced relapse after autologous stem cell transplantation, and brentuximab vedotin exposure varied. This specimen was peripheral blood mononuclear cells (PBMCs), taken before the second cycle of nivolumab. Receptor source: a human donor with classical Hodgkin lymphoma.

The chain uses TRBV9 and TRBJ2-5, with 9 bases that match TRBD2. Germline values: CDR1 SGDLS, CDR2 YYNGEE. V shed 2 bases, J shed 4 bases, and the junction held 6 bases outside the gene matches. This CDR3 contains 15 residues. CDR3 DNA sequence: TGTGCCAGCAGCGTGGGGGGAGCGGGAGGAGAGACCCAGTACTTC. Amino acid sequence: CASSVGGAGGETQYF.

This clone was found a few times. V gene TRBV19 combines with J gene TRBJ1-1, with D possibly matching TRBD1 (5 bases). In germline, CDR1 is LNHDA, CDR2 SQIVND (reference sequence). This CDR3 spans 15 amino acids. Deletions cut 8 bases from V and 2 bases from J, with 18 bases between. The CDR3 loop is CASASPGGENTEAFF. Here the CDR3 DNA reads TGTGCCAGTGCATCACCTGGGGGGGAAAACACTGAAGCTTTCTTT.

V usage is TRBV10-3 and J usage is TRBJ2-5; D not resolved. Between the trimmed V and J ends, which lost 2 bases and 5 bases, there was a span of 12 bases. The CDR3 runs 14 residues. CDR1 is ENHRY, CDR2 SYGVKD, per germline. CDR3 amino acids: CAISEGRVGETQYF. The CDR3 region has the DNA TGTGCCATCAGTGAGGGAAGGGTAGGCGAGACCCAGTACTTC.

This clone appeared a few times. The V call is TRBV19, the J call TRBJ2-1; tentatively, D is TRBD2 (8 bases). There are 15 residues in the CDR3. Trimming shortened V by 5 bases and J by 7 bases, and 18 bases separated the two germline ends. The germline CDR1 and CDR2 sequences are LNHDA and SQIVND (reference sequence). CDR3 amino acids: CASSPRQGGGNEQFF. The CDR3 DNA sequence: TGTGCCAGTAGTCCGCGACAGGGCGGGGGGAATGAGCAGTTCTTC.

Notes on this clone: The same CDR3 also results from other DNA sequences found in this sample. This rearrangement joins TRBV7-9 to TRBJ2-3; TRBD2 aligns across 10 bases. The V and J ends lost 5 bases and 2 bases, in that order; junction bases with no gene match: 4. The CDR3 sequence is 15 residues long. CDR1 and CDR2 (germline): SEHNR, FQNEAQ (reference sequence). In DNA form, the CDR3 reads TGTGCCAGCAGCCCCACTAGCGGGATCACAGATACGCAGTATTTT. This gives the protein CASSPTSGITDTQYF.

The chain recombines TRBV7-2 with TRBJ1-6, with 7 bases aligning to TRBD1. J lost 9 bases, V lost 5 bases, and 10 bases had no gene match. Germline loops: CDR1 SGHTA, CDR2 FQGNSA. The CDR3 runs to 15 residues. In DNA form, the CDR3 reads TGTGCCAGCAGCCTAACCCGGGACAGAGGTTCACCCCTCCACTTT. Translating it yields CASSLTRDRGSPLHF.

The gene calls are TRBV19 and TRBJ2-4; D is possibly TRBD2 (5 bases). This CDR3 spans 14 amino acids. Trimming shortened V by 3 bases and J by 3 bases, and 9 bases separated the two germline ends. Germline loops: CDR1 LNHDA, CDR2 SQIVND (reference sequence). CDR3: CASSISAGKNIQYF. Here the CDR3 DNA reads TGTGCCAGTAGTATTTCCGCGGGCAAAAACATTCAGTACTTC.

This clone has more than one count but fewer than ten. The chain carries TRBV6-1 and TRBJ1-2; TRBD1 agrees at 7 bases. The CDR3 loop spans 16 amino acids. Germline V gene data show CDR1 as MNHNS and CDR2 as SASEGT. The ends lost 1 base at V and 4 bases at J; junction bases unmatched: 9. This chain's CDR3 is CASSEGGGWDSYGYTF. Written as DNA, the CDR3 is TGTGCCAGCAGTGAAGGGGGTGGTTGGGACAGCTATGGCTACACCTTC.

CDR3 coding DNA: TGTGCCAGCAGTCCCTGGGACGCCTGGGGGGCCACTGAAGCTTTCTTT. This encodes CASSPWDAWGATEAFF. The chain combines TRBV2 with TRBJ1-1; TRBD1 might be the D (6 bases). The CDR3 is 16 amino acids. Per the germline V gene, CDR1 is SNHLY and CDR2 is FYNNEI. The V end was cut by 5 bases, the J end by 4 bases, with 20 bases between.

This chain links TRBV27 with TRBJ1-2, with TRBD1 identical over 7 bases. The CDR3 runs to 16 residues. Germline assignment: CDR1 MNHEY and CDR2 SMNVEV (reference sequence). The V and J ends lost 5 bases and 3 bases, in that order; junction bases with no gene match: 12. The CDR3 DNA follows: TGTGCCAGCAGTACACTCATCGGACAGGTTTACTATGGCTACACCTTC. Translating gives CASSTLIGQVYYGYTF.

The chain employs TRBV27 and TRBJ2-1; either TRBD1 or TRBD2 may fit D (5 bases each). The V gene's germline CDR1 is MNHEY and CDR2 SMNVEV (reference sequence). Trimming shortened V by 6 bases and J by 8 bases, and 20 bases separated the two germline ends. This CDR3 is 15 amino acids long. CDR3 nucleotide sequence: TGTGCCAGCAGCCTGGGACCCGTGGGCAGTGATGAGCAGTTCTTC. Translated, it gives CASSLGPVGSDEQFF.

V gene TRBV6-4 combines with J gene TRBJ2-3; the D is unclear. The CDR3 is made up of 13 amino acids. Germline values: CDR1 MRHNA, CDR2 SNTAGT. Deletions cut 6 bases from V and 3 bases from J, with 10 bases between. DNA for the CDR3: TGTGCCAGCAGCCTACACGGTACAGATACGCAGTATTTT. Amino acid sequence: CASSLHGTDTQYF.

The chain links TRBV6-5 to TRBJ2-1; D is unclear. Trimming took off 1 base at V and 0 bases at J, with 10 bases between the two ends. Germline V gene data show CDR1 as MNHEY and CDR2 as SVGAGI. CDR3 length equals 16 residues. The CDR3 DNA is TGTGCCAGCAGTTACTTCGCAAGCGTCTCCTACAATGAGCAGTTCTTC. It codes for CASSYFASVSYNEQFF.

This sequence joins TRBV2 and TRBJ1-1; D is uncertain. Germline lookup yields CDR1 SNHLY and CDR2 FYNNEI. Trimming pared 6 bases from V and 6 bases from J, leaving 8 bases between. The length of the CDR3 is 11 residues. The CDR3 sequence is CASSRLAEAFF. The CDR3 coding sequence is TGTGCCAGCAGCCGTCTAGCTGAAGCTTTCTTT. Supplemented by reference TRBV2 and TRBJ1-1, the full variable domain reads EPEVTQTPSHQVTQMGQEVILRCVPISNHLYFYWYRQILGQKVEFLVSFYNNEISEKSEIFDDQFSVERPDGSNFTLKIRSTKLEDSAMYFCASSRLAEAFFGQGTRLTVV.

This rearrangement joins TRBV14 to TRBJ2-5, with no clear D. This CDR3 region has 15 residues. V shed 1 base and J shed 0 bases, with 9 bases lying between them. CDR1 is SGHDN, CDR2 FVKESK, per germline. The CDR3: CASSQVRYNQETQYF. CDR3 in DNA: TGTGCCAGCAGCCAAGTCAGGTACAACCAAGAGACCCAGTACTTC. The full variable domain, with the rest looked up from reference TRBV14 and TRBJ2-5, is EAGVTQFPSHSVIEKGQTVTLRCDPISGHDNLYWYRRVMGKEIKFLLHFVKESKQDESGMPNNRFLAERTGGTYSTLKVQPAELEDSGVYFCASSQVRYNQETQYFGPGTRLLVL.

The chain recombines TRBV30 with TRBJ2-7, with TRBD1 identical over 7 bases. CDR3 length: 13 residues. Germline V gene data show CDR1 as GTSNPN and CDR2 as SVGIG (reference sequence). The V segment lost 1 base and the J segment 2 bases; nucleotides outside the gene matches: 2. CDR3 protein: CAWSGDRTYEQYF. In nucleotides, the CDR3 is TGTGCCTGGAGTGGGGACAGAACCTACGAGCAGTACTTC.

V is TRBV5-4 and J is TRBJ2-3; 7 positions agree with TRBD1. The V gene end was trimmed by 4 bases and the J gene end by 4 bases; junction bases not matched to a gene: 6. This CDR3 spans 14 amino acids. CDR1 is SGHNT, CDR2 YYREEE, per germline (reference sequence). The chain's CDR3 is CASSRGQKPDTQYF. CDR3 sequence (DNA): TGTGCCAGCAGCCGGGGACAGAAGCCAGATACGCAGTATTTT.

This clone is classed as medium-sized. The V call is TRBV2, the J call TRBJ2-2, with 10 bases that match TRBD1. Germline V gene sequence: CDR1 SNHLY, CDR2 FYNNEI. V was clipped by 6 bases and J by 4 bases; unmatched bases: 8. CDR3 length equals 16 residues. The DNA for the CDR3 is TGTGCCAGCAGCGAGACCGGGACAGGGGTCACCGGGGAGCTGTTTTTT. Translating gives CASSETGTGVTGELFF.

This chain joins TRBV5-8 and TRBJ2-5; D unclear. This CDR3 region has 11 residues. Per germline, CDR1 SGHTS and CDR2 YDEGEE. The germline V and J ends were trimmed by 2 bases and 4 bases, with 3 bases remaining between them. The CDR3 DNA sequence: TGTGCCAGCAGCTTCGGAGAGACCCAGTACTTC. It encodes CASSFGETQYF.

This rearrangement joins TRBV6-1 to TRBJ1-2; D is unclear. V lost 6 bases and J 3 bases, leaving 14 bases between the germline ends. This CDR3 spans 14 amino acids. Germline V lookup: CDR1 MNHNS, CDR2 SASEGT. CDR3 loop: CASRITYEDYGYTF. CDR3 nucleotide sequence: TGTGCCAGCAGAATAACATACGAAGACTATGGCTACACCTTC.

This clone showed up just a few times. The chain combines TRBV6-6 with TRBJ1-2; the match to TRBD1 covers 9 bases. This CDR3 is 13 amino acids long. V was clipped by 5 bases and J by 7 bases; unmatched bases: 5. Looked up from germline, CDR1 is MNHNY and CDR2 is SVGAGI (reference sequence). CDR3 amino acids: CASSLTGGGGYTF. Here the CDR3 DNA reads TGTGCCAGCAGTCTGACAGGGGGGGGTGGCTACACCTTC.